Only a few counts were recorded for the clone carrying this TCR beta chain. Its specificity is not known. This table comes from immunoSEQ multiplex PCR, and its TCRdb copy is limited to in-frame clones, with some not included. This sample has some 290,000 clones, with around four fifths found just once. This CDR3 spans 15 amino acids. Germline CDR1 SGHNT, CDR2 YYREEE (reference sequence). The V gene lost 3 bases and the J gene lost 4 bases, with 13 bases spanning the gap. The treatment denotes: about 20 received Ad26.COV2.S at low or high dose, single or two shots; about five received placebo; per-sample allocation not given. It was on day 63 after the first vaccine or placebo injection that samples were taken. It was Wuhan-strain SARS-CoV-2 spike that the Ad26 vaccine vector expressed. This sample stems from a study of Ad26.COV2.S vaccination and SARS-CoV-2 variants. Overall study context: In the study, Ad26.COV2.S was injected intramuscularly once, or twice 56 days apart. Study results and limitations: Spike-specific TCR breadth was greater in vaccine than placebo recipients.

The rearrangement links TRBV5-4 to TRBJ2-2; D uncertain. The specimen comprised peripheral blood, sampled in a trial of Ad26.COV2.S vaccine versus placebo. This receptor was taken from a person aged 18-65 years who received the Ad26.COV2.S COVID-19 vaccine or a placebo. The CDR3 sequence is CASSSDGWGTGELFF. The CDR3 DNA sequence: TGTGCCAGCAGCTCGGACGGATGGGGCACCGGGGAGCTGTTTTTT. The full variable domain, in which reference TRBV5-4 and TRBJ2-2 provide the parts outside the CDR3, is ETGVTQSPTHLIKTRGQQVTLRCSSQSGHNTVSWYQQALGQGPQFIFQYYREEENGRGNFPPRFSGLQFPNYSSELNVNALELDDSALYLCASSSDGWGTGELFFGEGSRLTVL.